A selection of T cell receptor beta chains follows, all from one sample in a study of neurological immune-mediated disorders. MiXCR was run by TCRdb on the 5' RACE reads, yielding one entry per CDR3 protein. In the table there are roughly 39,000 distinct CDR3 sequences, 6.5% to 8.5% of which are singletons. Sequenced sample: CD4+ T cells from blood. Source of these receptors: a man aged 45-60 years in good health. CDR3s include the opening cysteine and the closing phenylalanine or tryptophan. A D gene is named only where the DNA matches it firmly. Size tells how often a clone was seen (once, few, many) or the class of an expanded clone, and some rows leave it out.

>TRBJ2-7|medium-sized|TRBV5-5|.
TGTGCCAGCAGTATTGAGGTCTTCAGGAACCAGTACTTC
CASSIEVFRNQYF
>TRBJ2-5|.|TRBV5-1|.
TGCGCCAGCAGCTTGGGGGAGGAGACCCAGTACTTC
CASSLGEETQYF
>TRBJ2-7|few|TRBV10-3|TRBD2
TGTGCCATCAGTGAGGCGGGCGGGACTAGCTTAGACGAGCAGTACTTC
CAISEAGGTSLDEQYF
>TRBJ2-7|many|TRBV7-2|TRBD1
TGTGCCAGCAGCTCACGGCAGGGGGCATACGAGCAGTACTTC
CASSSRQGAYEQYF
>TRBJ1-6|many|TRBV20-1|.
TGCAGTGCTACGGGCGGGGTTAATTCACCCCTCCACTTT
CSATGGVNSPLHF
>TRBJ2-1|many|TRBV19|.
TGTGCCAGTAGTATTTCGACTAGTGAGCAGTTCTTC
CASSISTSEQFF
>TRBJ2-7|many|TRBV9|.
TGTGCCAGCAGCGTAGGAGGGACGCCGAGCTCCTACGAGCAGTACTTC
CASSVGGTPSSYEQYF
>TRBJ2-2|many|TRBV6-5|TRBD1
TGTGCCAGCAGGGACAGGGTAGTCCACACCGGGGAGCTGTTTTTT
CASRDRVVHTGELFF
>TRBJ2-7|many|TRBV20-1|TRBD2
TGCAGTGCTGCGAGCGGGACTAGGTTGAACGAGCAGTACTTC
CSAASGTRLNEQYF
>TRBJ2-3|many|TRBV11-1|TRBD2
TGTGCCAGCAGCTTAGGCGGGAGCCCAGATACGCAGTATTTT
CASSLGGSPDTQYF
>TRBJ2-1|many|TRBV20-1|.
TGCAGTGCTAGAGAAGGTACTTGGTCCTACAATGAGCAGTTCTTC
CSAREGTWSYNEQFF
>TRBJ2-5|many|TRBV28|.
TGTGCCAGCAGCGGGAGTAGCCGAGAGACCCAGTACTTC
CASSGSSRETQYF
>TRBJ2-2|few|TRBV19|TRBD1
TGTGCCAGTAACCCGGGACAGGGGGCCACCGGGGAGCTGTTTTTT
CASNPGQGATGELFF
>TRBJ1-1|many|TRBV4-1|.
TGCGCCAGCAGCCAAGGCCAGGGGAGGAACACTGAAGCTTTCTTT
CASSQGQGRNTEAFF
>TRBJ2-7|many|TRBV24-1|.
TGTGCCACCAGTGACCCCACTAACTACGAGCAGTACTTC
CATSDPTNYEQYF
>TRBJ2-3|many|TRBV5-1|.
TGCGCCAGCAGCTTCGACAGTCGCACAGATACGCAGTATTTT
CASSFDSRTDTQYF
>TRBJ2-2|.|TRBV11-1|.
TGTGCCAGCAGACCGCCCACCGGGGAGCTGTTTTTT
CASRPPTGELFF
>TRBJ2-3|many|TRBV7-8|TRBD1
TGTGCCAGCAGCTTGCTCAGGGGGACAGATACGCAGTATTTT
CASSLLRGTDTQYF
>TRBJ1-1|many|TRBV7-2|.
TGTGCCAGCAGCCCTCAACAGGGTTCGATAACTGAAGCTTTCTTT
CASSPQQGSITEAFF
>TRBJ2-7|many|TRBV7-2|TRBD2
TGTGCCAGCAGTCAACGGACTAGCGGTGCCTACGAGCAGTACTTC
CASSQRTSGAYEQYF
>TRBJ1-5|many|TRBV28|TRBD1
TGTGCCAGCAGAGCCCACCCGGACAGGGGGCGCGGTAGCAATCAGCCCCAGCATTTT
CASRAHPDRGRGSNQPQHF
>TRBJ1-1|many|TRBV6-1|.
TGTGCAACGGGCAGGGCCCTTGAAGCTTTCTTT
CATGRALEAFF
>TRBJ2-7|many|TRBV18|TRBD1
TGTGCCAGCTCACCACGACAGGGCCGCTCCTACGAGCAGTACTTC
CASSPRQGRSYEQYF
>TRBJ1-5|medium-sized|TRBV7-2|.
TGTGCCAGCAGCTTAGCCCAGGGAGGCAATCAGCCCCAGCATTTT
CASSLAQGGNQPQHF
>TRBJ2-7|many|TRBV18|.
TGTGCCAGCTCACTACTGTCCCAATACGAGCAGTACTTC
CASSLLSQYEQYF
>TRBJ1-5|many|TRBV6-2/TRBV6-3|.
TGTGCCAGCAGTTATCGCAATCAGCCCCAGCATTTT
CASSYRNQPQHF
>TRBJ2-1|many|TRBV5-1|.
TGCGCCAGCTATAGCTCCTACAATGAGCAGTTCTTC
CASYSSYNEQFF
>TRBJ2-7|many|TRBV6-2/TRBV6-3|.
TGTGCCAGCAGGAGGAACAGCCCCTACGAGCAGTACTTC
CASRRNSPYEQYF
>TRBJ1-4|many|TRBV7-6|.
TGTGCCAGCAGCTCCAGGGAGGGAAATGAAAAACTGTTTTTT
CASSSREGNEKLFF
>TRBJ1-5|many|TRBV28|.
TGTGCCAGCAGCCCCGCGCAGGGCGGAAATCAGCCCCAGCATTTT
CASSPAQGGNQPQHF
>TRBJ2-1|many|TRBV3-1|TRBD2
TGTGCCAGCAGCCAAGGACTAGCGGGAGACAATGAGCAGTTCTTC
CASSQGLAGDNEQFF
>TRBJ2-1|many|TRBV24-1|.
TGTGCCACCAGTGGGTCGGGGAGCTCCTACAATGAGCAGTTCTTC
CATSGSGSSYNEQFF
>TRBJ2-1|few|TRBV29-1|.
TGCAGCGGAAACAGCGAAGACTCCTACAATGAGCAGTTCTTC
CSGNSEDSYNEQFF
>TRBJ2-3|many|TRBV5-1|.
TGCGCCAGCAGCTTGGGGGCGCCAGATACGCAGTATTTT
CASSLGAPDTQYF
>TRBJ1-1|many|TRBV7-2|.
TGTGCCAGCAGCTCAGACGGGGGGACGGGAACTGAAGCTTTCTTT
CASSSDGGTGTEAFF
>TRBJ2-5|many|TRBV18|.
TGTGCCAGCTCTCAGAGGGCGAACAAAGCGGCAGAGACCCAGTACTTC
CASSQRANKAAETQYF
>TRBJ2-5|many|TRBV7-2|TRBD2
TGTGCCAGCAGCTCATCAAGACTAGCGGGAGATAGCGAGACCCAGTACTTC
CASSSSRLAGDSETQYF
>TRBJ1-5|.|TRBV5-5|.
TGTGCCAGCAGCTTGTCGCCGGATAGCAATCAGCCCCAGCATTTT
CASSLSPDSNQPQHF
>TRBJ2-1|many|TRBV3-1|.
TGTGCCAGCAGCCAATTGGACAGATACAATGAGCAGTTCTTC
CASSQLDRYNEQFF
>TRBJ2-7|many|TRBV21-1|.
TGTGCCAGCAAGGGATACGAGCAGTACTTC
CASKGYEQYF
>TRBJ2-1|many|TRBV4-3|TRBD2
TGCGCCAGCAGCCAAGATCCCCTAGCGGGAGGGAAGAATGAGCAGTTCTTC
CASSQDPLAGGKNEQFF
>TRBJ1-1|.|TRBV7-2|.
TGTGCCAGCAGCAAGGCCCAGGGGCCGGGGACTGAAGCTTTCTTT
CASSKAQGPGTEAFF
>TRBJ1-4|many|TRBV19|TRBD1
TGTGCCAGTAGTGCTCCGGGACAGGGGAATGAAAAACTGTTTTTT
CASSAPGQGNEKLFF